The 27 T cell receptor beta chains below come from one sample, sequenced in a study of T cell clonality in common variable immunodeficiency. Using immunoSEQ multiplex PCR, the repertoire was profiled, and TCRdb retains in-frame clones only, with some absent. This sample carries about 6,600 clones, none of them present only once. These receptors' antigens are unknown. Points from the study as a whole: In common variable immunodeficiency, TCR beta chains reportedly carried fewer deletions and N-nucleotide insertions.

The sample comprised peripheral blood mononuclear cells. The source is a human donor with common variable immunodeficiency.

The sample holds a few counts of this clone. The sequence runs out 3 residues before the end of the CDR3; the remainder is reconstructed from the germline J gene. The gene calls are TRBV7-9 and TRBJ1-4, with TRBD1 identical over 7 bases. CDR1 is SEHNR, CDR2 FQNEAQ, per germline (reference sequence). CDR3 length: 13 amino acids. The V segment lost 10 bases and the J segment 3 bases; nucleotides outside the gene matches: 5. The DNA read from the CDR3 is TGTGCCACCCGGACAGGATCTAATGAAAAA. Translated, it gives CATRTGSNEK. The CDR3 reads in full as CATRTGSNEKLFF.

This clone was detected only a few times. The CDR3 end falls 3 residues outside the read, so it is completed with the germline J gene. J is TRBJ2-7 and V is TRBV7-9, with a weak D call TRBD2 (5 bases). The length of the CDR3 is 15 residues. V was trimmed by 5 bases and J by 3 bases, leaving 17 bases between them. Germline CDR1 SEHNR, CDR2 FQNEAQ (reference sequence). The CDR3 protein is CASSISVEGFYEQYF. The sequenced CDR3 bases are TGTGCCAGCAGCATATCGGTAGAGGGTTTCTACGAG.

To note about this clone: Coverage ceases 3 residues before the CDR3 finishes, and the germline J gene fills in the end. The chain recombines TRBV7-9 with TRBJ2-3; 11 nucleotides align to TRBD1. Trimming at V came to 6 bases and at J to 5 bases, leaving 7 bases not matched to a gene. Germline V gene sequence: CDR1 SEHNR, CDR2 FQNEAQ (reference sequence). CDR3 length: 15 residues. The CDR3 spells CASSDRDRGIDTQYF. The CDR3 bases that were read are TGTGCCAGCAGTGACCGGGACAGGGGGATAGATACG.

This clone was counted between two and nine times. This chain's CDR3 is CAWSGGRAWETQYF. The CDR3 DNA, read in part, is TGTGCCTGGAGCGGCGGGAGGGCTTGGGAGACC. The rearrangement links TRBV30 to TRBJ2-5; TRBD2 matches at 9 bases. The read stops 3 residues short of the end of the CDR3; the missing end is completed from the germline J gene. Germline V CDR1 and CDR2: GTSNPN, SVGIG (reference sequence). CDR3 length equals 14 residues. J was trimmed by 5 bases and V by 3 bases; bases with no gene match: 7.

There are a few counts of this clone. The covered CDR3 bases are TGTGCCACCAGACGGATACCTAGTACCTACGAG. Translation gives CATRRIPSTYE. The CDR3 as a whole reads CATRRIPSTYEQYF. The chain combines TRBV2 with TRBJ2-7; no reliable D call. From the germline J gene comes the end of the CDR3, since the read stops 3 residues before it. The CDR3 contains 14 residues. Trimming took 10 bases from V and 2 from J, leaving 18 bases between them. Germline CDR1 SNHLY, CDR2 FYNNEI.

Only a few counts were recorded for this clone. The DNA ends 3 residues before the CDR3 does, and the rest of the CDR3 is filled in from the germline J gene. The genes are TRBV13 and TRBJ2-1, with D possibly being TRBD2 (5 bases). Per the germline V gene, CDR1 is PRHDT and CDR2 is FYEKMQ (reference sequence). Trimming cost V 5 bases and J 5 bases, with 10 bases left between them. There are 13 residues in the CDR3. Partial CDR3 DNA: TGTGCCAGCAGCCCAAGGACTGACAATGAG. Protein sequence: CASSPRTDNE. The whole CDR3 protein reads CASSPRTDNEQFF.

This clone was counted a few times. The read comes to an end 3 residues before the CDR3 does, leaving the germline J gene to fill in the end. The V call is TRBV20-1, the J call TRBJ2-1, with 9 bases that match TRBD2. CDR1 DFQATT and CDR2 SNEGSKA come from the germline V gene (reference sequence). V lost 0 bases and J lost 5; bases outside the gene matches: 14. The CDR3 totals 18 residues. CDR3 region: CSARDTASGTPGDNEQFF. CDR3 bases read: TGCAGTGCTAGAGATACGGCTAGCGGGACCCCCGGAGACAATGAG.

Sample share makes this clone medium-sized. The read finishes 3 residues shy of the CDR3 end, and the germline J gene is used to complete it. The chain combines TRBV29-1 with TRBJ1-1; 8 positions match TRBD1. The CDR3 runs 12 residues. Trimming took 7 bases from V and 1 from J; bases not matched to a gene: 2. Germline V CDR1 and CDR2: SQVTM, ANQGSEA. CDR3 DNA (partial): TGCAGCGCCGGACAGGGGAACACTGAA. Protein product: CSAGQGNTE. The entire CDR3 protein is CSAGQGNTEAFF.

This clone has a handful of counts. The sequenced fragment ends 3 residues before the CDR3 boundary, so the rest is inferred from the germline J gene. This rearrangement joins TRBV7-9 to TRBJ1-1; 8 bases are a match to TRBD1. V lost 5 bases to trimming and J lost 0 bases; unmatched junction nucleotides: 5. Looked up from germline, CDR1 is SEHNR and CDR2 is FQNEAQ (reference sequence). This CDR3 has 15 residues. The CDR3 protein is CASSRRTGLNTEAFF. The part of the CDR3 DNA that was read is TGTGCCAGCAGCCGCCGGACAGGGCTGAACACTGAA.

This clone was recorded a few times. The CDR3 extends 3 residues past the end of the read, so its final part is completed from the germline J gene. This chain connects TRBV19 to TRBJ1-5, with 7 bases fitting TRBD1. This CDR3 has 12 residues. Trimming took 7 bases from V and 6 from J; bases not matched to a gene: 3. CDR1 and CDR2 from the germline V gene are LNHDA and SQIVND (reference sequence). The CDR3: CASTTGVQPQHF. The DNA read from the CDR3 is TGTGCCAGTACTACAGGGGTTCAGCCC.

This clone came up a few times. The observed sequence ends 3 residues before the CDR3 terminus, with the missing tail filled in from the germline J gene. V usage is TRBV7-2 and J usage is TRBJ2-7; 12 nucleotides line up with TRBD2. The trim removed 6 bases at V and 1 base at J, leaving 1 base unmatched. The germline V gene encodes CDR1 SGHTA and CDR2 FQGNSA. This CDR3 contains 14 residues. This CDR3 is CASRGLAGSYEQYF. The covered CDR3 bases are TGTGCCAGCAGAGGACTAGCGGGATCCTACGAG.

In its sample, this clone was seen a few times. The sequenced fragment ends 3 residues before the CDR3 boundary, so the rest is inferred from the germline J gene. This chain links TRBV19 with TRBJ2-7; 12 nucleotides match TRBD2. The CDR3 totals 14 residues. Germline CDR1 is LNHDA and CDR2 is SQIVND (reference sequence). Trimming cost V 3 bases and J 4 bases; bases outside gene matches: 1. The CDR3 region is CASSITSGGYEQYF. The sequenced part of the CDR3 DNA is TGTGCCAGTAGTATTACTAGCGGGGGGTACGAG. Drawing the rest from reference TRBV19 and TRBJ2-7, the complete variable domain is DGGITQSPKYLFRKEGQNVTLSCEQNLNHDAMYWYRQDPGQGLRLIYYSQIVNDFQKGDIAEGYSVSREKKESFPLTVTSAQKNPTAFYLCASSITSGGYEQYFGPGTRLTVT.

Note on this clone: The missing CDR3 end, 3 residues past where the read stops, is filled in from the germline J gene. The chain uses TRBV7-2 and TRBJ1-2; TRBD1 matches 7 bases. This CDR3 has 14 amino acids. V was clipped by 5 bases and J by 4 bases; unmatched bases: 7. In germline, CDR1 is SGHTA, CDR2 FQGNSA. The part of the CDR3 DNA that was read is TGTGCCAGCAGCACCCGGGCAGGGGGCTATGGC. Protein: CASSTRAGGYG. The CDR3 in full is CASSTRAGGYGYTF.

This clone was recorded a few times. Read sequence stops 3 residues before the CDR3 end, and the germline J gene provides the missing end. The V and J genes are TRBV7-2 and TRBJ1-1; TRBD1 agrees at 8 bases. The CDR3 is made up of 15 amino acids. The V segment lost 5 bases and the J segment 4 bases; nucleotides outside the gene matches: 9. Germline-derived CDR1 and CDR2 are SGHTA and FQGNSA. The sequenced part of the CDR3 DNA is TGTGCCAGCAGCAGCAAGGACAGGGTGAGCACTGAA. As protein: CASSSKDRVSTE. The whole CDR3 protein reads CASSSKDRVSTEAFF.

This clone is categorized as medium-sized. The CDR3 goes on 3 residues after the read ends, and that part is filled in from the germline J gene. V usage is TRBV14 and J usage is TRBJ2-3; no definite D call. The germline CDR1 and CDR2 sequences are SGHDN and FVKESK. The CDR3 is made up of 12 amino acids. Trimming left V 2 bases short and J 3 bases short, with 3 bases between. Partial CDR3 DNA: TGTGCCAGCAGCCAACTTACAGATACG. This gives the protein CASSQLTDT. In full, the CDR3 reads CASSQLTDTQYF.

This clone was counted only a few times. The observed sequence ends 3 residues before the CDR3 terminus, with the missing tail filled in from the germline J gene. This chain joins TRBV18 and TRBJ1-2; D is possibly TRBD1 (6 bases). Trimming took 4 bases from V and 4 from J, leaving 19 bases between them. The CDR3 runs 16 residues. Germline V CDR1 and CDR2: KGHSH, LQKENI. This chain's CDR3 is CASSRDTGSSVYGYTF. Partial CDR3 DNA: TGTGCCAGCTCACGGGACACAGGGTCTTCCGTCTATGGC. The full variable domain, its missing parts supplied by reference TRBV18 and TRBJ1-2, is NAGVMQNPRHLVRRRGQEARLRCSPMKGHSHVYWYRQLPEEGLKFMVYLQKENIIDESGMPKERFSAEFPKEGPSILRIQQVVRGDSAAYFCASSRDTGSSVYGYTFGSGTRLTVV.

This clone has a handful of counts. The CDR3 is cut off 3 residues early in the read; its end comes from the germline J gene. This chain uses TRBV19 with TRBJ2-1; 8 bases map to TRBD1. The CDR3 contains 15 residues. J was trimmed by 3 bases and V by 1 base; bases with no gene match: 2. Germline V gene lookup returns CDR1 LNHDA and CDR2 SQIVND (reference sequence). The CDR3 loop reads CASSIGRGHYNEQFF. Partial CDR3 DNA: TGTGCCAGTAGTATAGGCAGGGGGCACTACAATGAG. The full variable domain, in which reference TRBV19 and TRBJ2-1 provide the parts outside the CDR3, is DGGITQSPKYLFRKEGQNVTLSCEQNLNHDAMYWYRQDPGQGLRLIYYSQIVNDFQKGDIAEGYSVSREKKESFPLTVTSAQKNPTAFYLCASSIGRGHYNEQFFGPGTRLTVL.

In this sample, this clone turned up a few times. The CDR3 is cut off 3 residues early in the read; its end comes from the germline J gene. The chain is built from TRBV6-2 or TRBV6-3 and TRBJ1-5, with 7 positions matching TRBD1. Losses at the gene ends were 6 bases for V and 7 bases for J; bases not matched to a gene: 12. Germline V gene sequence: CDR1 MNHEY, CDR2 SVGEGT. CDR3 length: 15 residues. Partial CDR3 DNA: TGTGCCAGCAGCCCCCGGACAGGCTCCGTCCAGCCC. As protein: CASSPRTGSVQP. The full CDR3 protein reads CASSPRTGSVQPQHF.

Sample share makes this clone medium-sized. From the germline J gene comes the end of the CDR3, since the read stops 3 residues before it. The chain has TRBV5-4 and TRBJ1-1; TRBD1 matches 9 bases. In germline, CDR1 is SGHNT, CDR2 YYREEE (reference sequence). The J segment lost 0 bases and the V segment lost 0 bases, leaving 3 bases of the junction unmatched. There are 16 residues in the CDR3. The CDR3 is CASSLDRGPLNTEAFF. The DNA read from the CDR3 is TGTGCCAGCAGCTTGGACAGGGGGCCATTGAACACTGAA.

The CDR3 loop reads CASSPLGGHEQYF. Partial CDR3 DNA: TGTGCCAGCAGCCCCCTAGGGGGCCACGAG. This chain uses TRBV7-9 with TRBJ2-7, with 7 nucleotides matching TRBD1. Read sequence stops 3 residues before the CDR3 end, and the germline J gene provides the missing end. With V trimmed by 5 bases and J by 5 bases, 6 bases remained unmatched. This CDR3 contains 13 residues. Germline V gene data show CDR1 as SEHNR and CDR2 as FQNEAQ (reference sequence).

For this clone: The read ends 3 residues shy of where the CDR3 ends; the end is completed using the germline J gene. The chain uses TRBV6-2 or TRBV6-3 and TRBJ2-1, with 7 bases lining up with TRBD2. CDR3 length: 16 residues. The V gene's germline CDR1 is MNHEY and CDR2 SVGEGT. Germline trimming cut 7 bases from V and 4 bases from J; bases unmatched to any gene: 13. CDR3 loop: CASTLSAGLGYNEQFF. CDR3 DNA, as far as it was read: TGTGCCAGCACCCTGTCAGCGGGATTGGGTTACAATGAG.

This clone was counted only a few times. The sequenced fragment ends 3 residues before the CDR3 boundary, so the rest is inferred from the germline J gene. This chain links TRBV7-9 with TRBJ2-1; D gene ambiguous. Germline V gene lookup returns CDR1 SEHNR and CDR2 FQNEAQ (reference sequence). Trimming removed 5 bases at V and 4 bases at J, with 9 bases between. The CDR3 is made up of 13 amino acids. CDR3 amino acids: CASSRVQYNEQFF. The CDR3 DNA, read in part, is TGTGCCAGCAGCCGCGTCCAATACAATGAG. Based on the CDR3 plus reference TRBV7-9 and TRBJ2-1, the full variable domain is DTGVSQNPRHKITKRGQNVTFRCDPISEHNRLYWYRQTLGQGPEFLTYFQNEAQLEKSRLLSDRFSAERPKGSFSTLEIQRTEQGDSAMYLCASSRVQYNEQFFGPGTRLTVL.

A note on this clone: Coverage ceases 3 residues before the CDR3 finishes, and the germline J gene fills in the end. The rearrangement joins TRBV29-1 to TRBJ2-1, with 8 bases fitting TRBD2. After removal of 3 bases from V and 8 bases from J, the junction contained 6 bases not matched to a gene. The CDR3 is 13 amino acids. Germline V gene lookup returns CDR1 SQVTM and CDR2 ANQGSEA. The sequenced part of the CDR3 DNA is TGCAGCGTTGACGGCGGGAGGATAGATGAG. Encoded protein: CSVDGGRIDE. In full, the CDR3 reads CSVDGGRIDEQFF.

This clone was counted between two and nine times. The read finishes 3 residues shy of the CDR3 end, and the germline J gene is used to complete it. The rearrangement links TRBV5-1 to TRBJ2-5; a weak D match, TRBD2 (6 bases). Per the germline V gene, CDR1 is SGHRS and CDR2 is YFSETQ. This CDR3 spans 14 amino acids. Trimming left V 3 bases short and J 5 bases short, with 14 bases between. Partial CDR3 DNA: TGCGCCAGCAGCTGGGAAAGTGGGGGGGAGACC. Encoded protein: CASSWESGGET. The complete CDR3 protein is CASSWESGGETQYF.

CDR3 amino acids: CASSIGRESTQYF. The DNA read from the CDR3 is TGTGCCAGTAGTATCGGGCGGGAGTCTACG. The V and J genes are TRBV19 and TRBJ2-3, with 7 positions matching TRBD2. The read falls 3 residues short of the CDR3 end, and the missing part is taken from the germline J gene. Trimming at V came to 3 bases and at J to 8 bases, leaving 5 bases not matched to a gene. CDR3 length: 13 amino acids. CDR1 LNHDA and CDR2 SQIVND come from the germline V gene (reference sequence).

Notes on this clone: Read coverage stops 3 residues before the CDR3 terminus; the germline J gene supplies the remainder. The chain uses TRBV7-9 and TRBJ2-5, with 14 bases aligning to TRBD2. This CDR3 comprises 14 residues. The germline V gene encodes CDR1 SEHNR and CDR2 FQNEAQ (reference sequence). Trimming took 7 bases from V and 7 from J; bases not matched to a gene: 5. The CDR3 sequence: CASTTTSGRGTQYF. Incomplete CDR3 DNA: TGTGCCAGCACCACGACTAGCGGGAGGGGGACC.

This clone is termed medium-sized. The DNA ends 3 residues before the CDR3 does, and the rest of the CDR3 is filled in from the germline J gene. V is TRBV28 and J is TRBJ2-5, with 7 bases aligning to TRBD1. The CDR3 consists of 17 residues. Looked up from germline, CDR1 is MDHEN and CDR2 is SYDVKM. Unmatched junction bases numbered 10, after V lost 3 bases and J lost 0 bases. The chain's CDR3 is CASSFHGQVVYQETQYF. The DNA read from the CDR3 is TGTGCCAGCAGTTTCCACGGACAGGTAGTATACCAAGAGACC. Variable domain in full (rest from reference TRBV28 and TRBJ2-5): DVKVTQSSRYLVKRTGEKVFLECVQDMDHENMFWYRQDPGLGLRLIYFSYDVKMKEKGDIPEGYSVSREKKERFSLILESASTNQTSMYLCASSFHGQVVYQETQYFGPGTRLLVL.